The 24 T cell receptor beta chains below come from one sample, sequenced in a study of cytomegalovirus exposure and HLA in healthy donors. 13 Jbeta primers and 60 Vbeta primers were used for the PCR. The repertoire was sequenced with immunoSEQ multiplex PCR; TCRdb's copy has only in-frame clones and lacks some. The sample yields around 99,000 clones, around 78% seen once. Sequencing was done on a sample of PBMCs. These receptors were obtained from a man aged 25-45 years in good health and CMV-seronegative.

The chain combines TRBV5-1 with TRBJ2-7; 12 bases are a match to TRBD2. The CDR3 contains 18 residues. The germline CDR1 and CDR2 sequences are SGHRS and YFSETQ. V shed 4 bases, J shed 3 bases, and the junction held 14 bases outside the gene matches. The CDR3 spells CASSLRASTSGSSYEQYF. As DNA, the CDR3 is TGCGCCAGCAGCCTTCGGGCCTCGACTAGCGGGAGTAGCTACGAGCAGTACTTC. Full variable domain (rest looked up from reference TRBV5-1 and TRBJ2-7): KAGVTQTPRYLIKTRGQQVTLSCSPISGHRSVSWYQQTPGQGLQFLFEYFSETQRNKGNFPGRFSGRQFSNSRSEMNVSTLELGDSALYLCASSLRASTSGSSYEQYFGPGTRLTVT.

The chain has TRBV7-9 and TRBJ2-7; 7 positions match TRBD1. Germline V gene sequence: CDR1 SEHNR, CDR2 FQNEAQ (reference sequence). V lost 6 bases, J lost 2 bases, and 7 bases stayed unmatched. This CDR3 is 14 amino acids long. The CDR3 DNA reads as TGTGCCAGCAGACAGGGACAGCACCCCTACGAGCAGTACTTC. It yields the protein CASRQGQHPYEQYF. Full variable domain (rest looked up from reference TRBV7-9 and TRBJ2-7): DTGVSQNPRHKITKRGQNVTFRCDPISEHNRLYWYRQTLGQGPEFLTYFQNEAQLEKSRLLSDRFSAERPKGSFSTLEIQRTEQGDSAMYLCASRQGQHPYEQYFGPGTRLTVT.

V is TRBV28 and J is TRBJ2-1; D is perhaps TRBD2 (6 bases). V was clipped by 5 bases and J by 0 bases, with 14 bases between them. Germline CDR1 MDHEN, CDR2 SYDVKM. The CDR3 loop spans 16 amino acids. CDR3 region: CASSPADGSSYNEQFF. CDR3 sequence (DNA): TGTGCCAGCAGTCCCGCGGACGGGAGCTCCTACAATGAGCAGTTCTTC.

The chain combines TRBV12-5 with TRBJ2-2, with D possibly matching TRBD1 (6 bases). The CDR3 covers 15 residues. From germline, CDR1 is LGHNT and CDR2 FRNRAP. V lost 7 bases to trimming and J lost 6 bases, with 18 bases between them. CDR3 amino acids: CASALRQGRSGELFF. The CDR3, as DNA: TGTGCTAGTGCTCTTAGGCAGGGGAGATCCGGGGAGCTGTTTTTT. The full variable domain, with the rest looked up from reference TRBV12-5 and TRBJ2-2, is DARVTQTPRHKVTEMGQEVTMRCQPILGHNTVFWYRQTMMQGLELLAYFRNRAPLDDSGMPKDRFSAEMPDATLATLKIQPSEPRDSAVYFCASALRQGRSGELFFGEGSRLTVL.

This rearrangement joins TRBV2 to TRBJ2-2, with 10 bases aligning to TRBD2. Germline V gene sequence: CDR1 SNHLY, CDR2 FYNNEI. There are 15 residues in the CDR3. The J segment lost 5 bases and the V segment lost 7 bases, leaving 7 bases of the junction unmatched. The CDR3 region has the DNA TGTGCCAGCATCCCTAGCGGGGGAGGTACCGGGGAGCTGTTTTTT. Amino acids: CASIPSGGGTGELFF.

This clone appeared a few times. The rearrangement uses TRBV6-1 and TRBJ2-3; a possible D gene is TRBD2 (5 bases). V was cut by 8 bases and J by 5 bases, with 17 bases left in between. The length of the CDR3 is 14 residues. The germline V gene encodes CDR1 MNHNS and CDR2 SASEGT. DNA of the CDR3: TGTGCCAGCTGTCGGACTGCCCACATAGATACGCAGTATTTT. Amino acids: CASCRTAHIDTQYF.

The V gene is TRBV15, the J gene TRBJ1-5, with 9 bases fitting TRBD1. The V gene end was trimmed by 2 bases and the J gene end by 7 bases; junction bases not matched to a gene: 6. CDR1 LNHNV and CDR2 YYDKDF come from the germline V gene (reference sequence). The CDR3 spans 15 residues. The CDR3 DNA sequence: TGTGCCACCAGCAGAAAAGGACAGGGGCCCCAGCCCCAGCATTTT. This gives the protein CATSRKGQGPQPQHF.

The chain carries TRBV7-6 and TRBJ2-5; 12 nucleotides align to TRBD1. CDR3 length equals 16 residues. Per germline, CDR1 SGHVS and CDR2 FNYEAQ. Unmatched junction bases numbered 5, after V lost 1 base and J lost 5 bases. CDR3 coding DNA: TGTGCCAGCAGCTTAGTTGGGACAGGGGGCTGGGAGACCCAGTACTTC. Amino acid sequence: CASSLVGTGGWETQYF.

CDR3: CASSLNTGSYEQYF. CDR3 coding DNA: TGTGCCAGCAGCTTAAACACAGGCTCCTACGAGCAGTACTTC. The J gene is TRBJ2-7, the V gene TRBV7-2; possibly TRBD1 for D (5 bases). Trimming left V 2 bases short and J 0 bases short, with 8 bases between. This CDR3 has 14 residues. CDR1 is SGHTA, CDR2 FQGNSA, per germline. The full variable domain, rest sourced from reference TRBV7-2 and TRBJ2-7, is GAGVSQSPSNKVTEKGKDVELRCDPISGHTALYWYRQSLGQGLEFLIYFQGNSAPDKSGLPSDRFSAERTGGSVSTLTIQRTQQEDSAVYLCASSLNTGSYEQYFGPGTRLTVT.

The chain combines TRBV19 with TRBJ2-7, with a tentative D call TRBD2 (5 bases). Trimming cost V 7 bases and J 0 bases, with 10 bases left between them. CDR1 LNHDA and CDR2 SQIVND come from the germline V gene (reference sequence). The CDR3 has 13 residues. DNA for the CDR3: TGTGCCAGTAACTCTCGGGACTCCTACGAGCAGTACTTC. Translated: CASNSRDSYEQYF.

The CDR3 bases are TGTGCCAGCAGTGAACGAGCTAGCGACGGCGAGCAGTACTTC. Translating it yields CASSERASDGEQYF. The J gene is TRBJ2-7, the V gene TRBV6-1, with a weak D call TRBD2 (6 bases). Looked up from germline, CDR1 is MNHNS and CDR2 is SASEGT. V lost 2 bases and J 6 bases, leaving 14 bases between the germline ends. The CDR3 runs to 14 residues.

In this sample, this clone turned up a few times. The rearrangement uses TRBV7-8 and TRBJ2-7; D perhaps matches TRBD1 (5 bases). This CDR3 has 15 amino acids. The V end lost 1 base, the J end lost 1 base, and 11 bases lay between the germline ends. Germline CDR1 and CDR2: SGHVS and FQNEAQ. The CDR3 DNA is TGTGCCAGCAGCTTAGTTCAGGGCCCATCCTACGAGCAGTACTTC. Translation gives CASSLVQGPSYEQYF.

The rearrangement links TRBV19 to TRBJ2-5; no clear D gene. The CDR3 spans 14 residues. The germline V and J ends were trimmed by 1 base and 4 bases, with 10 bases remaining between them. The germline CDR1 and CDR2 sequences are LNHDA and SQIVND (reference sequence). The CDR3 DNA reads TGTGCCAGTAGTATAGGTGGCACCCCAGAGACCCAGTACTTC. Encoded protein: CASSIGGTPETQYF.

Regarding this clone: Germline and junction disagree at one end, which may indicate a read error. CDR3 residues: CSSSRRGGLNYGYTF. CDR3 nucleotides: TGTTCCAGCAGCCGAAGAGGGGGCCTTAACTATGGCTACACCTTC. The chain combines TRBV7-9 with TRBJ1-2, with 7 positions matching TRBD1. The CDR3 is 15 residues long. In germline, CDR1 is SEHNR, CDR2 FQNEAQ (reference sequence).

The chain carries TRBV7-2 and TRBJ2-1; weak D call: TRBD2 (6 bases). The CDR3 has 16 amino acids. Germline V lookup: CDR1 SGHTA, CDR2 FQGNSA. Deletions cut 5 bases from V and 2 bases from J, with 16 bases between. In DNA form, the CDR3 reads TGTGCCAGCAGCGGCGGGGAACCGCCAACCTACAATGAGCAGTTCTTC. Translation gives CASSGGEPPTYNEQFF. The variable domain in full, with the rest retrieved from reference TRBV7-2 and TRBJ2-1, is GAGVSQSPSNKVTEKGKDVELRCDPISGHTALYWYRQSLGQGLEFLIYFQGNSAPDKSGLPSDRFSAERTGGSVSTLTIQRTQQEDSAVYLCASSGGEPPTYNEQFFGPGTRLTVL.

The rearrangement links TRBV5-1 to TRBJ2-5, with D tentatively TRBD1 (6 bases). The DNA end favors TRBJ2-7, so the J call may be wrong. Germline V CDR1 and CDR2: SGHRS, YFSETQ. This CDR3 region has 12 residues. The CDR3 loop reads CASSRDNYEQYF. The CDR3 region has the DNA TGCGCCAGCAGCCGGGACAATTACGAGCAGTACTTC.

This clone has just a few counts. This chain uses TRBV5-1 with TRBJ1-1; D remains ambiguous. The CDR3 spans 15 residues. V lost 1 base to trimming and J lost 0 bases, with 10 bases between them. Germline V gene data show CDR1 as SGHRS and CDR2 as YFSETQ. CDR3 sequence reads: CASSLNSLMNTEAFF. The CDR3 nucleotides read TGCGCCAGCAGCTTGAACAGCCTTATGAACACTGAAGCTTTCTTT.

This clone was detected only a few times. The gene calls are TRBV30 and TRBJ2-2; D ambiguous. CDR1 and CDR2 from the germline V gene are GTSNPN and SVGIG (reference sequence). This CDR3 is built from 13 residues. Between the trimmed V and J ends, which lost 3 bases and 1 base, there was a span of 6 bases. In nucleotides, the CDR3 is TGTGCCTGGAGCCTACTGAACACCGGGGAGCTGTTTTTT. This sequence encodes CAWSLLNTGELFF.

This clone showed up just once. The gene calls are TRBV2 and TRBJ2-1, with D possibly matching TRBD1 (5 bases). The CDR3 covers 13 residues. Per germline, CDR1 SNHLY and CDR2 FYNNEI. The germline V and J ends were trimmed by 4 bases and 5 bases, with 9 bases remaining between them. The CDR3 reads CASSVGQNNEQFF. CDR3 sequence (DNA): TGTGCCAGCAGTGTTGGACAAAACAATGAGCAGTTCTTC. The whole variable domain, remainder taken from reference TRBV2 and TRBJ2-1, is EPEVTQTPSHQVTQMGQEVILRCVPISNHLYFYWYRQILGQKVEFLVSFYNNEISEKSEIFDDQFSVERPDGSNFTLKIRSTKLEDSAMYFCASSVGQNNEQFFGPGTRLTVL.

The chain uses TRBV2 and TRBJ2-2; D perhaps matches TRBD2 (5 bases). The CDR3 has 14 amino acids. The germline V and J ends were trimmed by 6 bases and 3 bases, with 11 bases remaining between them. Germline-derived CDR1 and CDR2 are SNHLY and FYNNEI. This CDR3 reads CASRPTSYTGELFF. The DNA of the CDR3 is TGTGCCAGCAGACCTACTAGTTACACCGGGGAGCTGTTTTTT.

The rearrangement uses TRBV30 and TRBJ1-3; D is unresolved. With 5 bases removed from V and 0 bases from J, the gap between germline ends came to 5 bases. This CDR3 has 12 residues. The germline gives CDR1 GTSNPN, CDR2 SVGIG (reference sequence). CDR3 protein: CAWGHSGNTIYF. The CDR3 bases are TGTGCCTGGGGCCACTCTGGAAACACCATATATTTT.

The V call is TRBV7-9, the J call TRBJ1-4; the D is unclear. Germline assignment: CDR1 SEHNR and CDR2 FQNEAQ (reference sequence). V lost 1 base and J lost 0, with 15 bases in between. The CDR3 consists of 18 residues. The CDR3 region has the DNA TGTGCCAGCAGCTTAGTCTTCTGGGCCAATGCAACTAATGAAAAACTGTTTTTT. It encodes CASSLVFWANATNEKLFF.

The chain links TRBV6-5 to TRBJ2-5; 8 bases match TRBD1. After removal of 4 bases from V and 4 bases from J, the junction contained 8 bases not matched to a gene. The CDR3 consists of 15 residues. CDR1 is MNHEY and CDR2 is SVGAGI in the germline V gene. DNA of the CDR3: TGTGCCAGCAGTTTGGGACAGGTGGAATCAGAGACCCAGTACTTC. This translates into CASSLGQVESETQYF.

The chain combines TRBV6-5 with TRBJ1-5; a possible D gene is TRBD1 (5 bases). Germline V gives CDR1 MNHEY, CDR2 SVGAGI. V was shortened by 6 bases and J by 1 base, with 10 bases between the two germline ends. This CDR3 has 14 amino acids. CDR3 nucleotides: TGTGCCAGCAGGAGGAGGGACAGCAATCAGCCCCAGCATTTT. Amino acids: CASRRRDSNQPQHF.